Below, 3 T cell receptor beta chains from the same sample are listed, as sequenced in a study of post-analysis software for immune sequencing data. Study results and caveats: Patients had higher frequencies than controls of roughly five TRBV segments, including TRBV5-6, TRBV5-1 and TRBV20-1.

Their target antigens are unknown. Unique molecular identifiers had been added to the TCR beta cDNA libraries. TCRdb itself ran the PCR reads through MiXCR, one entry per CDR3 protein. The table has 750,000 to 950,000 distinct CDR3 sequences, about half seen once. The sequenced sample consisted of blood. Receptors were obtained from a girl aged 10 to 17 with multiple sclerosis.

V usage is TRBV20-1 and J usage is TRBJ2-1; D may be TRBD2 (6 bases). V was clipped by 6 bases and J by 7 bases, with 16 bases between them. This CDR3 has 13 residues. Germline V gene sequence: CDR1 DFQATT, CDR2 SNEGSKA (reference sequence). DNA for the CDR3: TGCAGTGCCCCAACCTTGAGCGGGAATGAGCAGTTCTTC. It specifies CSAPTLSGNEQFF.

V usage is TRBV6-5 and J usage is TRBJ1-1; D may be TRBD1 (6 bases). There are 13 residues in the CDR3. Germline loops: CDR1 MNHEY, CDR2 SVGAGI. V was cut by 6 bases and J by 1 base, with 9 bases left in between. The DNA for the CDR3 is TGTGCCAGCAGACAGGGCCAGAACACTGAAGCTTTCTTT. Residues: CASRQGQNTEAFF.

This clonotype was recorded a few times. The genes are TRBV6-6 and TRBJ2-7; unclear D gene. CDR3 length: 12 residues. The V and J ends lost 2 bases and 6 bases respectively, with 8 bases between them. Germline V CDR1 and CDR2: MNHNY, SVGAGI (reference sequence). The CDR3 DNA reads as TGTGCCAGCAGTTACAGGGTTATCGAGCAGTACTTC. Translation: CASSYRVIEQYF.